This TCR beta chain was captured in a study of cytomegalovirus exposure and HLA in healthy donors. Overall study context: Tens of millions of unique TCR sequences came from HLA-typed donors in an early release. Whole-study findings and limits: Analyzed later, association rates of TCRs varied across HLA loci, with DRB1 most and HLA-C fewest. Rarity characterized most TCR sequences, yet some public TCRs appeared in many donors.

A note on this clone: As yet, its antigen is unknown.

The PCR made use of 60 Vbeta and 13 Jbeta primers. Using immunoSEQ multiplex PCR, the repertoire was profiled, and TCRdb retains in-frame clones only, with some absent. The table lists over 250,000 clones, roughly two thirds of them singletons. This CDR3 has 18 amino acids. CDR1 is SGHDT, CDR2 YYEEEE, per germline. Germline trimming cut 3 bases from V and 1 base from J; bases unmatched to any gene: 10. This receptor was taken from a female donor in good health and CMV-seronegative. Sequencing used PBMCs. This sequence joins TRBV5-6 and TRBJ2-1, with TRBD2 identical over 10 bases. CDR3 residues: CASSSRLAGDPSYNEQFF. The CDR3 region has the DNA TGTGCCAGCAGCTCACGTCTAGCGGGAGACCCGTCCTACAATGAGCAGTTCTTC.